The 28 T cell receptor beta chains below come from one sample, sequenced in a study of T-cell reconstitution after alpha-beta-depleted transplantation in children. Unique molecular identifiers were used in preparing the TCRbeta library. TCRdb redid the calling of the PCR reads with MiXCR, one entry per CDR3 protein. The data show approximately 650,000 distinct CDR3 sequences, with about an eighth seen just once and 0.79% held by the top ten. The input for sequencing was PBMCs, taken before TCRalphabeta/CD19-depleted stem cell transplant. The source of these receptors is a girl aged 2-9 years with congenital amegakaryocytic thrombocytopenia, due to receive a stem cell transplant.

This clonotype appeared many times. The CDR3 bases are TGTGCCAGCAGGATAACAGGGGGAGTGAACACTGAAGCTTTCTTT. It encodes CASRITGGVNTEAFF. This chain connects TRBV2 to TRBJ1-1; 8 bases agree with TRBD1. V lost 6 bases and J lost 0; bases outside the gene matches: 6. CDR3 length: 15 amino acids. CDR1 and CDR2 from the germline V gene are SNHLY and FYNNEI.

This clonotype was counted only a few times. The V call is TRBV4-1, the J call TRBJ2-5; D may be TRBD1 (5 bases). This CDR3 region has 14 residues. The V gene lost 0 bases and the J gene lost 1 base, with 6 bases spanning the gap. Per the germline V gene, CDR1 is MGHRA and CDR2 is YSYEKL. The CDR3 loop is CASSQDRVQETQYF. For the CDR3, the DNA is TGCGCCAGCAGCCAAGACAGGGTCCAAGAGACCCAGTACTTC.

This clonotype was counted a few times. This chain uses TRBV29-1 with TRBJ2-7; 7 bases align to TRBD1. Trimming at V came to 7 bases and at J to 3 bases, leaving 9 bases not matched to a gene. This CDR3 has 13 amino acids. Germline V gene data show CDR1 as SQVTM and CDR2 as ANQGSEA. The CDR3 DNA sequence: TGCAGCGCCACCGGGACAGACCACTACGAGCAGTACTTC. Its translation: CSATGTDHYEQYF.

This clonotype was seen repeatedly, ten times or more. The gene calls are TRBV27 and TRBJ2-3; TRBD2 is a possible D gene (6 bases). Germline loops: CDR1 MNHEY, CDR2 SMNVEV (reference sequence). V lost 7 bases and J 6 bases, leaving 17 bases between the germline ends. There are 14 residues in the CDR3. CDR3 DNA sequence: TGTGCCAGCAAGCCGGGACTCCAATCGGATACGCAGTATTTT. Its protein is CASKPGLQSDTQYF.

This clonotype was detected ten times or more. The rearrangement links TRBV5-1 to TRBJ2-7; D gene uncertain. The CDR3 runs 15 residues. In germline, CDR1 is SGHRS, CDR2 YFSETQ. Deletions cut 4 bases from V and 5 bases from J, with 19 bases between. CDR3: CASSQRPGPENEQYF. The CDR3 DNA reads as TGCGCCAGCAGCCAAAGACCCGGACCCGAGAACGAGCAGTACTTC.

This clonotype was counted many times. The chain combines TRBV7-3 with TRBJ1-2; 9 bases are shared with TRBD1. The CDR3 sequence is 13 residues long. V trimming: 1 base; J trimming: 8 bases; junction bases outside the gene matches: 2. CDR1 and CDR2 from the germline V gene are SGHTA and FQGTGA. CDR3 in amino acids: CASSLRQGDGYTF. Here the CDR3 DNA reads TGTGCCAGCAGCTTAAGACAGGGGGACGGCTACACCTTC.

The chain is built from TRBV7-9 and TRBJ2-7; 8 bases match TRBD1. The ends lost 4 bases at V and 3 bases at J; junction bases unmatched: 8. The CDR3 is 15 amino acids. Germline V gives CDR1 SEHNR, CDR2 FQNEAQ (reference sequence). CDR3: CASSYLQGAGYEQYF. The CDR3, as DNA: TGTGCCAGCAGCTATTTGCAGGGGGCGGGCTACGAGCAGTACTTC.

The gene calls are TRBV20-1 and TRBJ2-5, with TRBD1 as a possible D gene (5 bases). Germline lookup yields CDR1 DFQATT and CDR2 SNEGSKA (reference sequence). The germline V and J ends were trimmed by 1 base and 4 bases, with 16 bases remaining between them. The CDR3 has 15 residues. The CDR3 bases are TGCAGTGCTAGAGCTATCGACAGTAGTTCAGAGACCCAGTACTTC. As protein: CSARAIDSSSETQYF.

On this clonotype: The CDR3 carries no conserved terminal phenylalanine or tryptophan, so it likely arises from a read error. The chain uses TRBV2 and TRBJ2-2, with unresolved D. The CDR3 extends over 13 amino acids. CDR1 and CDR2 (germline): SNHLY, FYNNEI. The V and J ends lost 5 bases and 8 bases respectively, with 12 bases between them. The CDR3 region has the DNA TGTGCCAGCAGTCCAAGTGTGCGAGGGGAGCTGTTTTTA. It encodes CASSPSVRGELFL.

This clonotype was counted ten times or more. The rearrangement links TRBV5-1 to TRBJ1-5; TRBD1 might be the D (6 bases). Germline V gene lookup returns CDR1 SGHRS and CDR2 YFSETQ. V lost 2 bases, J lost 3 bases, and 12 bases lay in between. This CDR3 is 15 amino acids long. The CDR3 spells CASSFSGAHNQPQHF. The CDR3 DNA follows: TGCGCCAGCAGCTTTTCAGGGGCGCACAATCAGCCCCAGCATTTT.

This clonotype showed up many times. The chain uses TRBV12-3 or TRBV12-4 and TRBJ2-1; the match to TRBD2 covers 9 bases. The V and J ends lost 7 bases and 9 bases, in that order; junction bases with no gene match: 10. This CDR3 is 14 amino acids long. The CDR3 reads CASNQAGGIAEQFF. The CDR3 DNA reads as TGTGCCAGCAACCAAGCGGGAGGTATAGCTGAGCAGTTCTTC.

This clonotype was picked up many times. The chain employs TRBV7-2 and TRBJ2-1; D may match TRBD1 or TRBD2 (5 bases each). CDR1 and CDR2 (germline): SGHTA, FQGNSA. This CDR3 comprises 14 residues. The V and J ends lost 1 base and 11 bases respectively, with 15 bases between them. CDR3 loop: CASSLVAGANQQFF. In DNA, the CDR3 is TGTGCCAGCAGCTTAGTCGCCGGGGCTAACCAGCAGTTCTTC.

This clonotype has at least ten counts. The V and J genes are TRBV12-3 or TRBV12-4 and TRBJ1-2; perhaps TRBD1 as D (6 bases). This CDR3 is built from 13 residues. Trimming pared 6 bases from V and 4 bases from J, leaving 12 bases between. DNA of the CDR3: TGTGCCAGCAGAATACAGGGTGTCTATGGCTACACCTTC. Translated: CASRIQGVYGYTF.

This clonotype has ten or more counts. For the CDR3, the DNA is TGTGCCAGCAGTTCTAGATACAATGAGCAGTTCTTC. This translates into CASSSRYNEQFF. V is TRBV28 and J is TRBJ2-1; D not resolved. Germline CDR1 and CDR2: MDHEN and SYDVKM. The CDR3 totals 12 residues. V lost 4 bases, J lost 4 bases, and 5 bases lay in between.

This clonotype has at least ten counts. The V and J genes are TRBV11-2 and TRBJ1-2; D possibly corresponds to TRBD1 (5 bases). CDR1 is SGHAT and CDR2 is FQNNGV in the germline V gene. This CDR3 is built from 15 residues. V lost 1 base, J lost 4 bases, and 13 bases lay in between. The CDR3 DNA reads TGTGCCAGCAGCTTAGTACCCGGGGGAATCTATGGCTACACCTTC. Its translation is CASSLVPGGIYGYTF.

V and J are TRBV30 and TRBJ2-5; D gene ambiguous. V lost 0 bases and J lost 7, with 27 bases in between. There are 18 residues in the CDR3. Germline CDR1 is GTSNPN and CDR2 is SVGIG (reference sequence). The CDR3 region is CAWSVLSGPEPPKMTQYF. The CDR3 DNA is TGTGCCTGGAGTGTACTCAGTGGACCAGAGCCTCCCAAGATGACCCAGTACTTC.

V usage is TRBV5-1 and J usage is TRBJ2-3; possibly TRBD2 for D (5 bases). CDR3 size: 16 residues. Trimming cost V 7 bases and J 5 bases, with 23 bases left between them. Germline CDR1 is SGHRS and CDR2 is YFSETQ. The CDR3 is CASRVGGQSLGDTQYF. Here the CDR3 DNA reads TGCGCCAGCCGTGTTGGCGGGCAAAGTTTAGGAGATACGCAGTATTTT. The full variable domain, rest sourced from reference TRBV5-1 and TRBJ2-3, is KAGVTQTPRYLIKTRGQQVTLSCSPISGHRSVSWYQQTPGQGLQFLFEYFSETQRNKGNFPGRFSGRQFSNSRSEMNVSTLELGDSALYLCASRVGGQSLGDTQYFGPGTRLTVL.

This clonotype was counted only a few times. CDR3 sequence: CASSTRDRVISPLHF. CDR3 nucleotides: TGTGCCAGCAGCACCCGGGACAGGGTGATTTCACCCCTCCACTTT. The chain combines TRBV7-2 with TRBJ1-6; the match to TRBD1 covers 9 bases. In germline, CDR1 is SGHTA, CDR2 FQGNSA. This CDR3 comprises 15 residues. The trim removed 5 bases at V and 9 bases at J, leaving 8 bases unmatched.

This clonotype was seen many times. CDR3 DNA sequence: TGTGCCAGCAGTCTTAGCGGCGCCCTTTACGAGCAGTACTTC. Its protein product is CASSLSGALYEQYF. The chain combines TRBV6-2 or TRBV6-3 with TRBJ2-7; maybe TRBD2 (6 bases). There are 14 residues in the CDR3. Trimming stripped 5 bases from V and 4 bases from J, with 15 bases between. The germline CDR1 and CDR2 sequences are MNHEY and SVGEGT.

Ten or more counts support this clonotype. The chain joins TRBV12-3 or TRBV12-4 to TRBJ2-3, with 8 positions matching TRBD1. V trimming: 2 bases; J trimming: 2 bases; junction bases outside the gene matches: 12. This CDR3 has 18 residues. Written as DNA, the CDR3 is TGTGCCAGCAGTTTATTCGGAAGGACAGGGCGAGTCACAGATACGCAGTATTTT. This gives the protein CASSLFGRTGRVTDTQYF.

This sequence joins TRBV11-2 and TRBJ1-1, with a tentative D call TRBD1 (6 bases). Germline V gene lookup returns CDR1 SGHAT and CDR2 FQNNGV. Trimming took 5 bases from V and 0 from J, leaving 13 bases between them. This CDR3 comprises 15 residues. The chain's CDR3 is CASSRTGGLNTEAFF. DNA for the CDR3: TGTGCCAGCAGCCGAACTGGGGGCCTGAACACTGAAGCTTTCTTT.

This clonotype showed up many times. The rearrangement links TRBV20-1 to TRBJ2-7; TRBD2 is a possible D gene (5 bases). The germline V and J ends were trimmed by 2 bases and 3 bases, with 14 bases remaining between them. CDR3 size: 14 residues. Germline V gene data show CDR1 as DFQATT and CDR2 as SNEGSKA (reference sequence). The CDR3 is CSARPPGGFYEQYF. The CDR3 region has the DNA TGCAGTGCTAGACCACCGGGCGGGTTCTACGAGCAGTACTTC.

The chain recombines TRBV10-3 with TRBJ2-3, with a weak D call TRBD2 (5 bases). Germline assignment: CDR1 ENHRY and CDR2 SYGVKD. This CDR3 is 13 amino acids long. V lost 4 bases and J 5 bases, leaving 10 bases between the germline ends. CDR3 sequence reads: CAISGRVIDTQYF. Here the CDR3 DNA reads TGTGCCATCAGTGGGCGGGTAATAGATACGCAGTATTTT.

This clonotype occurred many times. The chain links TRBV6-5 to TRBJ2-2, with a weak D call TRBD1 (5 bases). This CDR3 has 14 residues. Trimming cost V 2 bases and J 3 bases, with 7 bases left between them. Germline lookup yields CDR1 MNHEY and CDR2 SVGAGI. CDR3 amino acids: CASSYGAHTGELFF. DNA of the CDR3: TGTGCCAGCAGTTACGGGGCACACACCGGGGAGCTGTTTTTT.

The genes are TRBV15 and TRBJ2-7, with TRBD2 as a possible D gene (5 bases). V lost 0 bases and J 5 bases, leaving 8 bases between the germline ends. The germline V gene encodes CDR1 LNHNV and CDR2 YYDKDF (reference sequence). This CDR3 is 13 amino acids long. The CDR3, as DNA: TGTGCCACCAGCAGAGAGAGGGTTGACGAGCAGTACTTC. Translated: CATSRERVDEQYF. Based on the CDR3 plus reference TRBV15 and TRBJ2-7, the full variable domain is DAMVIQNPRYQVTQFGKPVTLSCSQTLNHNVMYWYQQKSSQAPKLLFHYYDKDFNNEADTPDNFQSRRPNTSFCFLDIRSPGLGDTAMYLCATSRERVDEQYFGPGTRLTVT.

Only a few counts were recorded for this clonotype. The J gene is TRBJ2-3, the V gene TRBV20-1; TRBD2 matches at 8 bases. CDR3 length: 15 amino acids. CDR1 DFQATT and CDR2 SNEGSKA come from the germline V gene (reference sequence). With 5 bases clipped from V and 3 bases from J, the junction kept 10 bases outside the gene matches. This CDR3 reads CSAESGRGGTDTQYF. Here the CDR3 DNA reads TGCAGTGCTGAAAGCGGGAGAGGGGGTACAGATACGCAGTATTTT.

This clonotype was detected ten times or more. V and J are TRBV6-2 or TRBV6-3 and TRBJ2-1, with TRBD2 as a possible D gene (5 bases). Trimming left V 9 bases short and J 6 bases short, with 21 bases between. Germline values: CDR1 MNHEY, CDR2 SVGEGT. The CDR3 runs to 15 residues. The CDR3 loop is CASPDGELGINEQFF. In DNA form, the CDR3 reads TGTGCCAGTCCAGACGGGGAGCTTGGAATCAATGAGCAGTTCTTC.

This clonotype was picked up a small number of times. This rearrangement joins TRBV28 to TRBJ2-2; D is undetermined. There are 17 residues in the CDR3. CDR1 is MDHEN and CDR2 is SYDVKM in the germline V gene. V lost 6 bases, J lost 2 bases, and 19 bases lay in between. The CDR3 region has the DNA TGTGCCAGCAGCTCACACCTAGAGCCACTCAACACCGGGGAGCTGTTTTTT. It specifies CASSSHLEPLNTGELFF.